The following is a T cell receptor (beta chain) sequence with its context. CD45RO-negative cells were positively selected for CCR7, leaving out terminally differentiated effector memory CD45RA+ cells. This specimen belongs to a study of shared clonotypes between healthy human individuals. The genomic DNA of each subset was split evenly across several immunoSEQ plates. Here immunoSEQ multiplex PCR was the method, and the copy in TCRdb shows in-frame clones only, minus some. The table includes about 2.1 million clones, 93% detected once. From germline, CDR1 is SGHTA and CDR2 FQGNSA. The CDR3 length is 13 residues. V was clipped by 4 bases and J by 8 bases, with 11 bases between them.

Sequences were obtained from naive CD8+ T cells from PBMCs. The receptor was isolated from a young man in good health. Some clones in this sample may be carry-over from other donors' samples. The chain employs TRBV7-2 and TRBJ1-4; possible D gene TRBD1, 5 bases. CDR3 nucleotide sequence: TGTGCCAGCAGCTACGCGGGGGACGAAAAACTGTTTTTT. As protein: CASSYAGDEKLFF.